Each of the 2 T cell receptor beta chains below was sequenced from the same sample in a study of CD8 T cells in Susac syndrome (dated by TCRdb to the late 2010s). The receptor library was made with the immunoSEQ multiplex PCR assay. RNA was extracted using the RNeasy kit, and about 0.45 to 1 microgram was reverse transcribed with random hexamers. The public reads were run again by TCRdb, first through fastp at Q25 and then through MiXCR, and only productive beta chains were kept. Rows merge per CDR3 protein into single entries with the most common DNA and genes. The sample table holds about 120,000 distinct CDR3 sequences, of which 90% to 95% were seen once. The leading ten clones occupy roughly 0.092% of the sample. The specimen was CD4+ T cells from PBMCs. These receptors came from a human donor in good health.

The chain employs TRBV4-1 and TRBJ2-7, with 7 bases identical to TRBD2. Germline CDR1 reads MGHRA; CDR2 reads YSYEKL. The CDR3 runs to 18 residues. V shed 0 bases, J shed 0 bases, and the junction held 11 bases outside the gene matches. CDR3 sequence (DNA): TGCGCCAGCAGCCAAGAGGAAGGGACTAACTTCCCCTCCTACGAGCAGTACTTC. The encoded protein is CASSQEEGTNFPSYEQYF.

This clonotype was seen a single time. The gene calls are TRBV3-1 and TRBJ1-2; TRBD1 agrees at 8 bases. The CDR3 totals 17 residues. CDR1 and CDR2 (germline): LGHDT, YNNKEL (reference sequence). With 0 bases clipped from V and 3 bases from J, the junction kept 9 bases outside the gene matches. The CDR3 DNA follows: TGTGCCAGCAGCCAAGATCTCGAGGACAGGGCCTACTATGGCTACACCTTC. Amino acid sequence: CASSQDLEDRAYYGYTF.